The T cell receptor (beta chain) under discussion was sequenced for a study of blood T cell repertoires in COVID-19. Study background: COVID-19 samples collected from the United States, Italy and Spain covered acute and convalescent phases.

Unmatched junction bases numbered 10, after V lost 4 bases and J lost 0 bases. The CDR3 runs to 18 residues. Germline values: CDR1 MDHEN, CDR2 SYDVKM. The table lists this clone with a count of one. Here immunoSEQ multiplex PCR was the method, and the copy in TCRdb shows in-frame clones only, minus some. The sample shows over 60,000 clones, 75% to 90% of them seen only once. The sample taken for sequencing was peripheral blood. This chain links TRBV28 with TRBJ1-1; 11 positions agree with TRBD1. The TCR comes from a woman aged 50 to 65 with active COVID-19. For the CDR3, the DNA is TGTGCCAGCAGTTCGCCGCAGGGGACAGGGGGTTTGAACACTGAAGCTTTCTTT. Protein product: CASSSPQGTGGLNTEAFF.